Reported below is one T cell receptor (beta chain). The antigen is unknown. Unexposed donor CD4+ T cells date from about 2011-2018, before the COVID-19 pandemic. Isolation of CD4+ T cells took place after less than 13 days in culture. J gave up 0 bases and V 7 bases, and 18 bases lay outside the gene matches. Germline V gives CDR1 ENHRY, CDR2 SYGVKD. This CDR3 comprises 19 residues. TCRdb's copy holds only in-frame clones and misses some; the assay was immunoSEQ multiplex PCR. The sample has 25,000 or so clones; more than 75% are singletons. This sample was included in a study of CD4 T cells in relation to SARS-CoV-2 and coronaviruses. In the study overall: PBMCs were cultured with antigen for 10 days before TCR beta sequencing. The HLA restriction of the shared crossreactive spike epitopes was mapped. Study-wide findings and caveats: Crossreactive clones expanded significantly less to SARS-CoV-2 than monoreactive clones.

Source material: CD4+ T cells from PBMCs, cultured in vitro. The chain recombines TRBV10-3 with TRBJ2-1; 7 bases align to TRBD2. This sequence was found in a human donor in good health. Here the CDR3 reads CAIKSESGGGESSYNEQFF. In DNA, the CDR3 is TGTGCCATCAAATCTGAGTCGGGAGGCGGGGAAAGCTCCTACAATGAGCAGTTCTTC.